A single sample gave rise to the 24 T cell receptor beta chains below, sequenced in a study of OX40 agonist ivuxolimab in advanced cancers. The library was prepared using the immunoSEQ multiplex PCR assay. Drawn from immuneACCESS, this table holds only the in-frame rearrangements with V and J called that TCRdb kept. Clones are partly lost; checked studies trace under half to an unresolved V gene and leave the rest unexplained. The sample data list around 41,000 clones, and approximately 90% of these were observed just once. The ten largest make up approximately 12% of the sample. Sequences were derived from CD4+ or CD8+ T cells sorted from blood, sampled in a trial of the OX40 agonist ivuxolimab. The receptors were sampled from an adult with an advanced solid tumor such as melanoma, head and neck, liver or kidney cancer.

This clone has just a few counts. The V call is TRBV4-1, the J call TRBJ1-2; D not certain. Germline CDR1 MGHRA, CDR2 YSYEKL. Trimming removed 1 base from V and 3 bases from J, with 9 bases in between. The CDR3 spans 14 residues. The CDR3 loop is CASSQGRLDYGYTF. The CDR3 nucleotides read TGCGCCAGCAGCCAAGGCCGCCTAGACTATGGCTACACCTTC.

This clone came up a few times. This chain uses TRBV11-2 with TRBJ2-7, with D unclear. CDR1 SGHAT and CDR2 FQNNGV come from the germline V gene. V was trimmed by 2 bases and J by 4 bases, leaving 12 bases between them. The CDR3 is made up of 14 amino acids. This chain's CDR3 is CASSLPISRYEQYF. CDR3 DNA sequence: TGTGCCAGCAGCTTACCGATATCAAGGTACGAGCAGTACTTC.

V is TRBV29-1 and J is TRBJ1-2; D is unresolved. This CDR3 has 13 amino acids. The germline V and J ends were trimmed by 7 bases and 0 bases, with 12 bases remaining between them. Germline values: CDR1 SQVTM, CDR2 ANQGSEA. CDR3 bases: TGCAGCGCCCTCGGTGACTCTAACTATGGCTACACCTTC. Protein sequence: CSALGDSNYGYTF.

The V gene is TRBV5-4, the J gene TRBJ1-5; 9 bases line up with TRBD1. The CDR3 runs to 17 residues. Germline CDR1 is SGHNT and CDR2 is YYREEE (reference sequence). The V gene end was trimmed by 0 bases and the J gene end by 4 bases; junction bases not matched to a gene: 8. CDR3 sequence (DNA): TGTGCCAGCAGCTTGGGGGGGGGACAGGGCTCGAATCAGCCCCAGCATTTT. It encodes CASSLGGGQGSNQPQHF.

The CDR3 spells CASSSGPAWEFF. The CDR3 nucleotides read TGTGCCAGCAGCTCTGGGCCGGCGTGGGAGTTCTTC. This chain connects TRBV5-5 to TRBJ2-1, with D unresolved. With 3 bases removed from V and 14 bases from J, the gap between germline ends came to 15 bases. This CDR3 is 12 amino acids long. Germline values: CDR1 SGHKS, CDR2 YYEKEE (reference sequence).

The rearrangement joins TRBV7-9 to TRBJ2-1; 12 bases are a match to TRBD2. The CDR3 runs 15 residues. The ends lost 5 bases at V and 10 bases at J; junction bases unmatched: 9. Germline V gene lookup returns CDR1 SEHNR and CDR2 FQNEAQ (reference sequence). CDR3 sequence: CASSPSGGAMTEQFF. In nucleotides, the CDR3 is TGTGCCAGCAGCCCTAGCGGGGGGGCCATGACGGAGCAGTTCTTC.

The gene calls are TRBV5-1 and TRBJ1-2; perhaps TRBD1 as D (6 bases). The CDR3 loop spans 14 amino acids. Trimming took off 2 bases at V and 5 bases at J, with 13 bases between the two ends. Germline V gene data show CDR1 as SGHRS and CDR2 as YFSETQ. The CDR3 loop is CASSFNRESYGYTF. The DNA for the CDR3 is TGCGCCAGCAGCTTTAACAGGGAATCTTATGGCTACACCTTC.

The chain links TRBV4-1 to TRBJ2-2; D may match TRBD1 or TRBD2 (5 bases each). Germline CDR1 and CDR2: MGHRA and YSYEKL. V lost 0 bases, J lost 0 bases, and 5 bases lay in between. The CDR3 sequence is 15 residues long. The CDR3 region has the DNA TGCGCCAGCAGCCAAGAGGGGGCGAACACCGGGGAGCTGTTTTTT. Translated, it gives CASSQEGANTGELFF.

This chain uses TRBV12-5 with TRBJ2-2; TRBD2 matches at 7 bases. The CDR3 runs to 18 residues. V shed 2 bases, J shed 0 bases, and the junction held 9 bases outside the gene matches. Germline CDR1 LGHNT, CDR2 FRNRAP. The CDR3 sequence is CASGLMPTSATNTGELFF. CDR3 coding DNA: TGTGCTAGTGGTTTGATGCCCACTAGCGCCACGAACACCGGGGAGCTGTTTTTT.

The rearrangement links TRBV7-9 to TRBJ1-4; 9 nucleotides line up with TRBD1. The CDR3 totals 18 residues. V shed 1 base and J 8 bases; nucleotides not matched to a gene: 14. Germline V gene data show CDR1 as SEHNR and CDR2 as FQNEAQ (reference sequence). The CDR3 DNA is TGTGCCAGCAGCTTAGTACTGGGACAGGGCCGGGTGTGGGAAAAACTGTTTTTT. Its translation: CASSLVLGQGRVWEKLFF.

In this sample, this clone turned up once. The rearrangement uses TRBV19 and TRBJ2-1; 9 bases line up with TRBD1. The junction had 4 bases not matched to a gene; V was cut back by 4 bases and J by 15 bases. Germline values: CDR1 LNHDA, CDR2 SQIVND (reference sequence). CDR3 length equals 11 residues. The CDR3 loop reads CASSTGQGMFF. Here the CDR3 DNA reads TGTGCCAGTAGTACGGGACAGGGAATGTTCTTC. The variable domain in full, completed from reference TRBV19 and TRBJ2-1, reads DGGITQSPKYLFRKEGQNVTLSCEQNLNHDAMYWYRQDPGQGLRLIYYSQIVNDFQKGDIAEGYSVSREKKESFPLTVTSAQKNPTAFYLCASSTGQGMFFGPGTRLTVL.

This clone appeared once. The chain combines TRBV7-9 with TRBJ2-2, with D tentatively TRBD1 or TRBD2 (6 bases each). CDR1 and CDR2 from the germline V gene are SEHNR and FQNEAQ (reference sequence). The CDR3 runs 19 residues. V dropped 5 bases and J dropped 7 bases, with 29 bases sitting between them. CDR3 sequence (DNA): TGTGCCAGCAGCAAAGGGGGACAAAGGGGGGTCGAGAGGATCGGGGAGCTGTTTTTT. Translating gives CASSKGGQRGVERIGELFF.

Here the CDR3 DNA reads TGTGCCAGCAGTTTATGGGCCCTCAAGGGAGAAGCTTTCTTT. Translated: CASSLWALKGEAFF. V gene TRBV27 combines with J gene TRBJ1-1; D is unclear. Per germline, CDR1 MNHEY and CDR2 SMNVEV (reference sequence). There are 14 residues in the CDR3. V shed 1 base and J shed 8 bases, with 14 bases lying between them.

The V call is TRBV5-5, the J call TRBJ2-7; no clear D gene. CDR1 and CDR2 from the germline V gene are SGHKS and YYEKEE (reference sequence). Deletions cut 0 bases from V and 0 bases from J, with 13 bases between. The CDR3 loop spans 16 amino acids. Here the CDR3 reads CASSLGGQRSSYEQYF. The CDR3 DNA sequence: TGTGCCAGCAGCTTGGGCGGTCAGAGGAGCTCCTACGAGCAGTACTTC.

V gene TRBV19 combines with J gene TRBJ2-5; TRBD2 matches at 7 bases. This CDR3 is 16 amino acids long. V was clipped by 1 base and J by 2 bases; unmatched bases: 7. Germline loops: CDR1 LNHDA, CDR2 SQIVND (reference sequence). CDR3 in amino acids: CASSIGFGREQETQYF. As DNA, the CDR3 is TGTGCCAGTAGTATAGGGTTCGGGCGGGAGCAAGAGACCCAGTACTTC.

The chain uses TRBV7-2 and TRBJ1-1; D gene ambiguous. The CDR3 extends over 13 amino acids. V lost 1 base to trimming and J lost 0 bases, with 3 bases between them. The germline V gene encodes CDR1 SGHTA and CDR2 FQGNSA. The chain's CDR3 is CASSLVVNTEAFF. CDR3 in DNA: TGTGCCAGCAGCTTAGTTGTGAACACTGAAGCTTTCTTT.

The chain's CDR3 is CASSGLAIYEQYF. The CDR3, as DNA: TGTGCCAGCAGCGGACTAGCGATCTACGAGCAGTACTTC. V is TRBV5-8 and J is TRBJ2-7, with 9 bases aligning to TRBD2. Germline V gene data show CDR1 as SGHTS and CDR2 as YDEGEE. Losses at the gene ends were 4 bases for V and 3 bases for J; bases not matched to a gene: 2. This CDR3 has 13 residues.

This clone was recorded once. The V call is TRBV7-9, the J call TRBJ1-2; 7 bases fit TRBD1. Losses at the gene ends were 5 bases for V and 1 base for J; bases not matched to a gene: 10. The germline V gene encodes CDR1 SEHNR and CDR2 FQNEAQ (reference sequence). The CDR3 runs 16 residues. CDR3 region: CASSAGTAVLNYGYTF. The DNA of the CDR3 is TGTGCCAGCAGCGCCGGGACAGCAGTCCTTAACTATGGCTACACCTTC.

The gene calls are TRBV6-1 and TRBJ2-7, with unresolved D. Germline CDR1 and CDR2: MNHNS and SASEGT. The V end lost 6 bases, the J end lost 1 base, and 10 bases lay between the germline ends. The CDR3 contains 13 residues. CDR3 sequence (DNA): TGTGCCAGCAGCCCTTTAGGATCCTACGAGCAGTACTTC. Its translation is CASSPLGSYEQYF.

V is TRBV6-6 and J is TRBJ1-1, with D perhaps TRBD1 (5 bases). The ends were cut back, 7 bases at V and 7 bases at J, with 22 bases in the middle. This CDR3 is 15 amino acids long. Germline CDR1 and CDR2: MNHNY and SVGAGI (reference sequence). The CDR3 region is CASTIPLAGGDEAFF. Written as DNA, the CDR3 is TGTGCCAGCACTATACCGCTGGCTGGGGGGGATGAAGCTTTCTTT.

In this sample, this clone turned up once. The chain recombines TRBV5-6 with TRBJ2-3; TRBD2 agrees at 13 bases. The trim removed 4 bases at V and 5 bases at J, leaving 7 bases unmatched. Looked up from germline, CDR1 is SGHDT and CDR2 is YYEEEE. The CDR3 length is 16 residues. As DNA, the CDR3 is TGTGCCAGCAGCCCCGGACTAGCGGGAGTGATAGATACGCAGTATTTT. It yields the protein CASSPGLAGVIDTQYF.

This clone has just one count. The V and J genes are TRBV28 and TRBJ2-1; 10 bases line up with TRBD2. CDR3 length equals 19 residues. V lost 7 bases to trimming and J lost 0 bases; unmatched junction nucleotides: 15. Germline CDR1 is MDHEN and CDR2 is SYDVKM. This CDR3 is CASNLPGASGGPSYNEQFF. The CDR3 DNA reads TGTGCCAGCAACCTCCCAGGGGCTAGCGGGGGCCCCTCCTACAATGAGCAGTTCTTC.

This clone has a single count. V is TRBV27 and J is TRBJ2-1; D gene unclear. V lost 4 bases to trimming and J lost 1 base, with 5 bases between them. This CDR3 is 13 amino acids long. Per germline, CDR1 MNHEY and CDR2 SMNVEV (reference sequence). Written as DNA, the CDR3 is TGTGCCAGCAGTTGGAATTCCTACAATGAGCAGTTCTTC. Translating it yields CASSWNSYNEQFF.

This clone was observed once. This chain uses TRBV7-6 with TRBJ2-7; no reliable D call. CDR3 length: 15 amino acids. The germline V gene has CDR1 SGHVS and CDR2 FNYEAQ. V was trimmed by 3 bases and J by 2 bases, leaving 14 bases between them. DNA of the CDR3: TGTGCCAGCAGCTTGTTAATGGGTCCTACCTACGAGCAGTACTTC. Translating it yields CASSLLMGPTYEQYF.